Listed here are 15 T cell receptor beta chains from one sample, sequenced in a study of tissue T cells after allogeneic stem cell transplantation. TCRdb's table, derived via immunoSEQ multiplex PCR, lists solely in-frame clones and lacks some. The data contain under 5,500 clones, 45% to 50% of them seen just once; the ten biggest clones take up 16%. Time point defined: mouse harvest day 14 after allogeneic transplant. Tail vein injection delivered 10^7 T-cell-depleted bone marrow cells and 10^6 splenic CD5+ T cells. The specimen sequenced was lymph node tissue. These receptors were taken from a female BALB/c mouse given C57BL/6 T cells with graft-versus-host disease after an allogeneic hematopoietic cell transplant.

A remark on this clone: Genes and germline come from the mouse. The read terminates 1 residue ahead of where the CDR3 ends, so the germline J gene completes it. This chain links TRBV13-2 with TRBJ2-7; D is unresolved. Germline V gene sequence: CDR1 NNHNN, CDR2 SYGAGS (reference sequence). The CDR3 has 12 amino acids. Trimming shortened V by 2 bases and J by 3 bases, and 6 bases separated the two germline ends. The CDR3 spells CASGDQLYEQYF. Partial CDR3 DNA: TGTGCCAGCGGTGACCAACTCTATGAACAGTAC.

Remarks on this clone: The gene names given are mouse names. The read terminates 1 residue before the CDR3 end, so the remaining end is supplied by the germline J gene. This chain connects TRBV26 to TRBJ2-7; TRBD1 aligns across 11 bases. The junction had 2 bases not matched to a gene; V was cut back by 5 bases and J by 5 bases. The CDR3 covers 13 residues. From germline, CDR1 is KGHPV and CDR2 FQNQEV (reference sequence). CDR3 residues: CASSRTGGDEQYF. The CDR3 DNA, read in part, is TGTGCCAGCAGTAGGACAGGGGGCGATGAACAGTAC.

As regards this clone: Gene names follow the mouse nomenclature. The CDR3 end is not reached by the read, which stops 1 residue before it; the germline J gene fills it in. The chain has TRBV12-1 and TRBJ1-2; 8 bases map to TRBD1. The CDR3 runs to 15 residues. V trimming: 1 base; J trimming: 4 bases; junction bases outside the gene matches: 7. CDR1 is SGHSN, CDR2 HYEKVE, per germline. The CDR3 reads CASSLGTGRGSDYTF. The CDR3 bases that were read are TGTGCCAGCTCTCTGGGGACAGGAAGGGGCTCCGACTACACC.

Worth noting for this clone: Mouse names are used for the genes. The observed sequence ends 1 residue before the CDR3 terminus, with the missing tail filled in from the germline J gene. The chain combines TRBV12-2 with TRBJ2-2; 7 bases are a match to TRBD1. CDR1 SGHLS and CDR2 HYDKME come from the germline V gene. V trimming: 0 bases; J trimming: 0 bases; junction bases outside the gene matches: 6. The CDR3 extends over 17 amino acids. The sequenced CDR3 bases are TGTGCCAGCTCTCTCGAGGGCAGGGGGTCAAACACCGGGCAGCTCTAC. Translating gives CASSLEGRGSNTGQLY. The entire CDR3 protein is CASSLEGRGSNTGQLYF.

Details on this clone: Mouse gene names apply. The read stops 1 residue short of the end of the CDR3; the missing end is completed from the germline J gene. The V call is TRBV31, the J call TRBJ2-4; TRBD1 is a possible D gene (6 bases). Trimming took 0 bases from V and 5 from J, leaving 9 bases between them. The V gene's germline CDR1 is GKSSPN and CDR2 SITVG. CDR3 size: 13 residues. The chain's CDR3 is CAWSLNRVNTLYF. The CDR3 bases that were read are TGTGCCTGGAGTCTAAACAGGGTAAACACCTTGTAC.

About this clone itself: Genes here carry mouse names. The read terminates 1 residue ahead of where the CDR3 ends, so the germline J gene completes it. The rearrangement uses TRBV23 and TRBJ2-7; the DNA was not used to check the table's D call, TRBD2. The length of the CDR3 is 13 residues. Germline CDR1 and CDR2: KGHTA and FQNQQP. The CDR3 sequence is CSSSQLGGYEQYF. The DNA read from the CDR3 is TGCTCCAGCAGTCAACTGGGGGGGTATGAACAGTAC.

As for this clone: Germline and genes here are mouse. The read stops 1 residue short of the end of the CDR3; the missing end is completed from the germline J gene. The J gene is TRBJ2-5, the V gene TRBV12-1; D perhaps matches TRBD2 (6 bases). The CDR3 is made up of 12 amino acids. Germline CDR1 reads SGHSN; CDR2 reads HYEKVE. V was pared by 0 bases and J by 6 bases, with 6 bases between. The DNA read from the CDR3 is TGTGCCAGCTCTCTCGGGGGGGACACCCAGTAC. The encoded protein is CASSLGGDTQY. The CDR3, in full, reads CASSLGGDTQYF.

This clone is large in the sample. The gene symbols are mouse symbols. The CDR3 end lies 1 residue beyond the end of the read and is filled in from the germline J gene. The chain couples TRBV5 to TRBJ2-2, with a tentative D call TRBD2 (6 bases). Germline V gene data show CDR1 as LGHNA and CDR2 as YNLKQL (reference sequence). The CDR3 runs 15 residues. V was clipped by 0 bases and J by 5 bases, with 10 bases between them. This CDR3 reads CASSQETGNTGQLYF. The covered CDR3 bases are TGTGCCAGCAGCCAAGAAACTGGGAATACCGGGCAGCTCTAC.

This clone was found once. Gene labels here are mouse ones. Partial CDR3 DNA: TGTGCCAGCAGTGATGAGGGGGGTTCCTATGAACAGTAC. It specifies CASSDEGGSYEQY. The CDR3 as a whole reads CASSDEGGSYEQYF. The chain carries TRBV13-1 and TRBJ2-7; D possibly matches TRBD1 or TRBD2 (6 bases each). The CDR3 end falls 1 residue outside the read, so it is completed with the germline J gene. Between the trimmed V and J ends, which lost 0 bases and 1 base, there was a span of 8 bases. CDR3 length: 14 residues. Germline CDR1 reads NSHNY; CDR2 reads SYGAGN.

In its sample, this clone is large. The listed genes are named as in mouse. Sequencing ends 1 residue short of the CDR3 end; the germline J gene provides the rest. The rearrangement links TRBV30 to TRBJ2-7; D gene unclear. Germline values: CDR1 SQVVS, CDR2 ANEGSEA. The CDR3 has 13 residues. Trimming removed 1 base from V and 0 bases from J, with 7 bases in between. The part of the CDR3 DNA that was read is TGTAGTTCTAGAGGAGGGAGCTCCTATGAACAGTAC. Protein: CSSRGGSSYEQY. The complete CDR3 protein is CSSRGGSSYEQYF.

Comment on this clone: The genes and germline here are from mouse. The read falls 1 residue short of the CDR3 end, and the missing part is taken from the germline J gene. V is TRBV31 and J is TRBJ2-3; weak D call: TRBD1 (5 bases). Germline V gene data show CDR1 as GKSSPN and CDR2 as SITVG. Between the trimmed V and J ends, which lost 0 bases and 1 base, there was a span of 11 bases. The CDR3 totals 15 residues. Partial CDR3 DNA: TGTGCCTGGAGTCTGGGGAGGGGTGGTGCAGAAACGCTGTAT. Amino acid sequence: CAWSLGRGGAETLY. The complete CDR3 protein is CAWSLGRGGAETLYF.

This clone was observed a single time. Each gene name is a mouse one. CDR3 loop: CASSDWGQDTQYF. Incomplete CDR3 DNA: TGTGCCAGCAGTGATTGGGGCCAAGACACCCAGTAC. The chain couples TRBV13-1 to TRBJ2-5, with TRBD2 as a possible D gene (5 bases). The CDR3 end falls 1 residue outside the read, so it is completed with the germline J gene. This CDR3 region has 13 residues. Germline CDR1 and CDR2: NSHNY and SYGAGN. V lost 1 base and J 2 bases, leaving 5 bases between the germline ends.

In the case of this clone: The genes and germline here are from mouse. The CDR3 extends 1 residue past the end of the read, so its final part is completed from the germline J gene. The chain carries TRBV13-2 and TRBJ2-7; 8 bases are a match to TRBD1. With 5 bases clipped from V and 6 bases from J, the junction kept 1 base outside the gene matches. CDR1 is NNHNN, CDR2 SYGAGS, per germline (reference sequence). This CDR3 region has 11 residues. This chain's CDR3 is CASGDRGEQYF. The DNA read from the CDR3 is TGTGCCAGCGGAGACAGGGGTGAACAGTAC.

Comment on this clone: Mouse names are used for the genes. CDR3 region: CASSSLGRSAETLYF. Partial CDR3 DNA: TGTGCCAGCAGCTCACTGGGGCGTAGTGCAGAAACGCTGTAT. The chain couples TRBV3 to TRBJ2-3, with 7 positions matching TRBD2. The CDR3 end is not reached by the read, which stops 1 residue before it; the germline J gene fills it in. The CDR3 loop spans 15 amino acids. V dropped 4 bases and J dropped 0; count of bases not matched to a gene: 4. Germline-derived CDR1 and CDR2 are SNHLY and FYNGKV (reference sequence).

By sample share, this clone is large. Gene and germline names: mouse. The sequenced fragment ends 1 residue before the CDR3 boundary, so the rest is inferred from the germline J gene. The V and J genes are TRBV5 and TRBJ2-7; 7 bases fit TRBD1. V trimming: 0 bases; J trimming: 4 bases; junction bases outside the gene matches: 0. This CDR3 contains 13 residues. Germline V gene lookup returns CDR1 LGHNA and CDR2 YNLKQL (reference sequence). Incomplete CDR3 DNA: TGTGCCAGCAGCCAAGAGGGACAGTATGAACAGTAC. This encodes CASSQEGQYEQY. The full CDR3 sequence reads CASSQEGQYEQYF.